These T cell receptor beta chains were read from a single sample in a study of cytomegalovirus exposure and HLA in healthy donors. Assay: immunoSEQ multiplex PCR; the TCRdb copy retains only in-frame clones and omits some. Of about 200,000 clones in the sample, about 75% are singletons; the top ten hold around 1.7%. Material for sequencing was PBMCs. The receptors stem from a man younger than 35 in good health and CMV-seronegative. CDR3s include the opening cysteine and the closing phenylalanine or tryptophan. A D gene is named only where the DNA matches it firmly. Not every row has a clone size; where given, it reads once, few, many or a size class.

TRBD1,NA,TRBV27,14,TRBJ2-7,TGTGCCAGCAGTCAACCGGGACAGATGTACGAGCAGTACTTC,CASSQPGQMYEQYF
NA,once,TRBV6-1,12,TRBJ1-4,TGTGCCAGCAGTTATACCGGGGAAAAACTGTTTTTT,CASSYTGEKLFF
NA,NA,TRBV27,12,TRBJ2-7,TGTGCCAGCAGTTCCCAGTCTTACGAGCAGTACTTC,CASSSQSYEQYF
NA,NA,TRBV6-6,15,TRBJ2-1,TGTGCCAGCAGTCCTCGCCCGGACAGATACAATGAGCAGTTCTTC,CASSPRPDRYNEQFF
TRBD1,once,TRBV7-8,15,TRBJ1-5,TGTGCCAGCAGGCTTGGGACAGTAAGCAATCAGCCCCAGCATTTT,CASRLGTVSNQPQHF
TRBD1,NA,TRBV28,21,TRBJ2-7,TGTGCCAGCAGCGGACAGGCTCTACTGTTCCTAACGTTCCCCACTGCCTACGAGCAGTACTTC,CASSGQALLFLTFPTAYEQYF
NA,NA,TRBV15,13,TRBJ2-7,TGTGCCACCAGCAGATGGACAGACGACGAGCAGTACTTC,CATSRWTDDEQYF
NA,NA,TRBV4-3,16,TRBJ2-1,TGCGCCAGCAGCTCCTCGTACGGGAGCCTCAACAATGAGCAGTTCTTC,CASSSSYGSLNNEQFF
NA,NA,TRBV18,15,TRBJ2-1,TGTGCCAGCTCACCTCCCACAGGTTCCTACAATGAGCAGTTCTTC,CASSPPTGSYNEQFF
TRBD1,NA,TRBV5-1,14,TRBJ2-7,TGCGCCAGCAGTCTCGGACAGGGGGATGACGAGCAGTACTTC,CASSLGQGDDEQYF
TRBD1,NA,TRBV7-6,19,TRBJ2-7,TGTGCCAGCAGTAAATACGCGGTGGCACCGGGACAGGGATCGCAAGAGCAGTACTTC,CASSKYAVAPGQGSQEQYF
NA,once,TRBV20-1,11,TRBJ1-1,TGCAGTGCTAGCCGGAACACTGAAGCTTTCTTT,CSASRNTEAFF
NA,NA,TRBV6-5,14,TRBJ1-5,TGTGCCAGCAGTTTACTCAGGAGCAATCAGCCCCAGCATTTT,CASSLLRSNQPQHF
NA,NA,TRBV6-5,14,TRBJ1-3,TGTGCCAGCAGACCAGACAAGGCTGGAAACACCATATATTTT,CASRPDKAGNTIYF
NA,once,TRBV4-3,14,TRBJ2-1,TGCGCCAGCAGCCCCTCGGACTACCCCAATGAGCAGTTCTTC,CASSPSDYPNEQFF
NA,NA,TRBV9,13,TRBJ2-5,TGTGCCAGCAGCGTAGCGACCAGGGAGACCCAGTACTTC,CASSVATRETQYF
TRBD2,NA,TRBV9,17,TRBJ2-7,TGTGCCAGCAGCGTAGGTCCCGCAGCGGGAGGGCCCTACGAGCAGTACTTC,CASSVGPAAGGPYEQYF
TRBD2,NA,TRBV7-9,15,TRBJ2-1,TGTGCCAGCAGCCCTTGGGGCGGGAGCGCTGATGAGCAGTTCTTC,CASSPWGGSADEQFF
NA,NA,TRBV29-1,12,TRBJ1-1,TGCAGCGTTGACGGACAGAACACTGAAGCTTTCTTT,CSVDGQNTEAFF
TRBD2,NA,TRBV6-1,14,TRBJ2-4,TGTGCCAGCAGTGAAACAGGCGGGAGCCACATTCAGTACTTC,CASSETGGSHIQYF
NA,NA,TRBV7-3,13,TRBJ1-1,TGTGCCAGCAGCTTACTAGGGAACACTGAAGCTTTCTTT,CASSLLGNTEAFF
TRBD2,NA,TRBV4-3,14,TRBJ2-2,TGCGCCAGCAGCCAATGGGGGGGTACCGGGGAGCTGTTTTTT,CASSQWGGTGELFF